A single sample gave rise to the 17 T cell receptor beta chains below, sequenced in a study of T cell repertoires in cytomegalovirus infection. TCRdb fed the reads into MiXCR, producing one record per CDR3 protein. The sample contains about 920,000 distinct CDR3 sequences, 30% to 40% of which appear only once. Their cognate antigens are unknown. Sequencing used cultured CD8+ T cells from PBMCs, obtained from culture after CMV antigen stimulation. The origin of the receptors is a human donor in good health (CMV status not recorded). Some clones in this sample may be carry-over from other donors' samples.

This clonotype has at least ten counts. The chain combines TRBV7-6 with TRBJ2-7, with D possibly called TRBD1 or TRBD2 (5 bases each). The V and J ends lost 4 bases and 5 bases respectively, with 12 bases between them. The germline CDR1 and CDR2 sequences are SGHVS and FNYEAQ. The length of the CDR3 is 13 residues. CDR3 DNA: TGTGCCAGCAGCTCCGTGCAGGGAGACGAGCAGTACTTC. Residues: CASSSVQGDEQYF.

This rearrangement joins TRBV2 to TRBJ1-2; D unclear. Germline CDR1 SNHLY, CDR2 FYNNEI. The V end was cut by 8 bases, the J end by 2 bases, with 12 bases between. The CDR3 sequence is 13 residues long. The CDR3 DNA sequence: TGTGCCAGCCCCCCCGGGGTAAACTATGGCTACACCTTC. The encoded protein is CASPPGVNYGYTF.

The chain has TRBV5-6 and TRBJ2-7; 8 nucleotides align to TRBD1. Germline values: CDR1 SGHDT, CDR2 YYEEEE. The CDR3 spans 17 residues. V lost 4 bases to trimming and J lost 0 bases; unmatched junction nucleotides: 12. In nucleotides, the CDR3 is TGTGCCAGCAGCGGTGTTAATGCGGGGACAGGCTCCTACGAGCAGTACTTC. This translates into CASSGVNAGTGSYEQYF. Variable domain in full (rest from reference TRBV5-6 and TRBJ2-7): DAGVTQSPTHLIKTRGQQVTLRCSPKSGHDTVSWYQQALGQGPQFIFQYYEEEERQRGNFPDRFSGHQFPNYSSELNVNALLLGDSALYLCASSGVNAGTGSYEQYFGPGTRLTVT.

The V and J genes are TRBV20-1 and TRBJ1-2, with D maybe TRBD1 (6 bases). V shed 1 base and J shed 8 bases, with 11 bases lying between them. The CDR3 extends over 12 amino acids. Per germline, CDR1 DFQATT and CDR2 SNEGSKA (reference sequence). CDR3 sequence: CSARVGARGYTF. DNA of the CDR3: TGCAGTGCTAGAGTGGGGGCGCGAGGCTACACCTTC.

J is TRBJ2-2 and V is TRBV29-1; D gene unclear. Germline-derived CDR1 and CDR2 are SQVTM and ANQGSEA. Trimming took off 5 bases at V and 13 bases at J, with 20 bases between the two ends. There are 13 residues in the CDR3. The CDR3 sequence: CSVIDTTTTWLFF. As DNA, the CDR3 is TGCAGCGTTATTGACACTACAACCACGTGGCTGTTTTTT.

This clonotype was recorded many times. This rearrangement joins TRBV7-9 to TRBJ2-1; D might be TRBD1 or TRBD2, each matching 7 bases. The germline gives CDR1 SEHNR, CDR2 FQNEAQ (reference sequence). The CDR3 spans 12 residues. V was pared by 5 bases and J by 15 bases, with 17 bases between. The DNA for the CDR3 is TGTGCCAGCAGCCCCGGGGGGACAGTGCTGTTCTTC. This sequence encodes CASSPGGTVLFF.

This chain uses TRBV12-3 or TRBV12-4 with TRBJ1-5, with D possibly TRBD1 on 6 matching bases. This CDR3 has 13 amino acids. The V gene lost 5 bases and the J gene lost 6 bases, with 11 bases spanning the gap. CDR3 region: CASSRGAVQPQHF. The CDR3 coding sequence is TGTGCCAGCAGTCGGGGGGCCGTTCAGCCCCAGCATTTT.

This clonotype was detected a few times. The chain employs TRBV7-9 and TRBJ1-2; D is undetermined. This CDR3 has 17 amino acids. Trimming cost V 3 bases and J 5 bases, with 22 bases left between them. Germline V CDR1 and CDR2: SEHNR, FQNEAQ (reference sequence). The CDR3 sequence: CASSFFIEPLVGYGYTF. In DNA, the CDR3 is TGTGCCAGCAGCTTCTTCATCGAACCCTTGGTTGGTTATGGCTACACCTTC.

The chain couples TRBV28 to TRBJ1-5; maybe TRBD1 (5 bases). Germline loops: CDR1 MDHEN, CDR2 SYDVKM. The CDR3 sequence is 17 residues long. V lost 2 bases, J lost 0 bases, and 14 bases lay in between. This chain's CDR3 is CASSLAGEWDSNQPQHF. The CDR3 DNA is TGTGCCAGCAGTTTAGCGGGGGAGTGGGATAGCAATCAGCCCCAGCATTTT.

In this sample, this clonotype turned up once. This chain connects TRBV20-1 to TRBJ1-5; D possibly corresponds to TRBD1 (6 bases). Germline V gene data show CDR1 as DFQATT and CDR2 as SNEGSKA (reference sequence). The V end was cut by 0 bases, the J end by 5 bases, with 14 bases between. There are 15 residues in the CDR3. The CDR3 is CSAREGGGLDQPQHF. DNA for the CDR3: TGCAGTGCTAGAGAGGGGGGGGGCCTGGATCAGCCCCAGCATTTT.

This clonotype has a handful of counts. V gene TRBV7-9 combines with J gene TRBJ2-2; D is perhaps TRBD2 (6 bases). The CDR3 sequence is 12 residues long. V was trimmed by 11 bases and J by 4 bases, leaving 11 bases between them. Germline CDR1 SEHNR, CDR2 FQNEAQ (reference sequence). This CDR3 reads CAPLGGTGELFF. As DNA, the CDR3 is TGTGCCCCTCTGGGGGGCACCGGGGAGCTGTTTTTT.

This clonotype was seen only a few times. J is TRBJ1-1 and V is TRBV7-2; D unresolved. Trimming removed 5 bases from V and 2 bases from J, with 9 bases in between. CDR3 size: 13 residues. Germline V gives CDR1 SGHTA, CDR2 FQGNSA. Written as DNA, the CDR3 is TGTGCCAGCAGCCCCGTCCACAACACTGAAGCTTTCTTT. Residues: CASSPVHNTEAFF.

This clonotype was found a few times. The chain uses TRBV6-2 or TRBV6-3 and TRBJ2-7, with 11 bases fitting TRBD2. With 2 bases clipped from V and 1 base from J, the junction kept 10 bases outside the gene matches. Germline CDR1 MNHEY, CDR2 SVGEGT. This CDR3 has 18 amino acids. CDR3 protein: CASSYHLAGGSSSYEQYV. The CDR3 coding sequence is TGTGCCAGCAGTTACCATCTAGCGGGGGGATCTTCGTCCTACGAGCAGTACGTC.

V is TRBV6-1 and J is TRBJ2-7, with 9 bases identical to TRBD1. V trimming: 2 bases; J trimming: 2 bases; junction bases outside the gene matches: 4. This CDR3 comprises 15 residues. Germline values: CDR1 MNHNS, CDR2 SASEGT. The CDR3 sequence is CASSESWTGAYEQYF. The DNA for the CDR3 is TGTGCCAGCAGTGAATCCTGGACAGGGGCCTACGAGCAGTACTTC.

CDR3 sequence (DNA): TGTGCCACCAGAATGACAGGGATTAATGAGCAGTTCTTC. Translation gives CATRMTGINEQFF. The rearrangement joins TRBV24-1 to TRBJ2-1, with 7 bases that match TRBD1. CDR3 size: 13 residues. Germline CDR1 and CDR2: KGHDR and SFDVKD. V shed 7 bases and J 7 bases; nucleotides not matched to a gene: 6.

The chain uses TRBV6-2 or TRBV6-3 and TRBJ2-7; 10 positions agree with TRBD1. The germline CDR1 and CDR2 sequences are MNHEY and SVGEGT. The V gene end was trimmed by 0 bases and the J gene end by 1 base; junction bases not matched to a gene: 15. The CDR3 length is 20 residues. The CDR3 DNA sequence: TGTGCCAGCAGTTACTCGAGCCGAGAGACAGGGGGCCTAAGTTCCTACGAGCAGTACGTC. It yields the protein CASSYSSRETGGLSSYEQYV.

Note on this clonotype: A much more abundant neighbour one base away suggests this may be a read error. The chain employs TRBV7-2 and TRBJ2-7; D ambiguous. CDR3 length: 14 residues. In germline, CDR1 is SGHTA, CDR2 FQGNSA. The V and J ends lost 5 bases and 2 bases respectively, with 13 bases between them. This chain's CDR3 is CASSPASKPYEQYF. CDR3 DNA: TGTGCCAGCAGCCCCGCGAGCAAACCCTACGAGCAGTACTTC.